Given below is one T cell receptor (beta chain) in context. No antigen is known for it. Base-call qualities are not available, and no considerably larger clone is one nucleotide away. These data originate in a study of T cell changes during pregnancy in multiple sclerosis (dated by TCRdb to between 2017 and 2020). Turning to the overall study: Changes in the T cell repertoire over the course of pregnancy were examined in this study in women with multiple sclerosis.

The receptor library was made with the immunoSEQ multiplex PCR assay. TCRdb holds this immuneACCESS table with in-frame rearrangements only. Some clones are missing; in checked studies, unresolved V genes explain under half, and the rest has no known cause. The sample table lists 40,000 to 60,000 clones, over 80% of them with a count of one. Clones ranked in the top ten supply roughly a tenth of the sample. The sequence derives from a female donor with multiple sclerosis, enrolled in a pregnancy study. This specimen was CD8+ T cells from peripheral blood mononuclear cells, taken after pregnancy.

The DNA sequence reads TGTGCCAGCAGTCCCACAGGGTTCCGAGCGCCGAACACTGAAGCTTTCTTT. It encodes CASSPTGFRAPNTEAFF. The chain is made from TRBV27 and TRBJ1-1; the best D guess is TRBD1, with 6 bases matching. CDR1 and CDR2 (MNHEY, SMNVEV) derive from the germline V gene (reference sequence). From its cysteine to its phenylalanine, the CDR3 spans 17 amino acids. Only CDR3 DNA remains: 51 bases, in frame from the first base. The V and J ends are trimmed by 5 bases and 1 base, leaving 20 bases between them.